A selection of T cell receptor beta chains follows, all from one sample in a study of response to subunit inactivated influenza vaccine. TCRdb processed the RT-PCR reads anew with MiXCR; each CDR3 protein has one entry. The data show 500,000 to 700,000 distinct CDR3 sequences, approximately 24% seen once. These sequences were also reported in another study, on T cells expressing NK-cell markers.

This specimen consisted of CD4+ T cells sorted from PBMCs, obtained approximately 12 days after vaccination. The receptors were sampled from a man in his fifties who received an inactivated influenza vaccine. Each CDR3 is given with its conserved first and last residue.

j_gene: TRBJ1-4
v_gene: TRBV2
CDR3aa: CASSYTEANEKLFF

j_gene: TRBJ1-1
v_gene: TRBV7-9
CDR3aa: CASRHQPGQGITEAFF

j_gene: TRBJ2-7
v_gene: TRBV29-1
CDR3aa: CSVVRGPNEQYF

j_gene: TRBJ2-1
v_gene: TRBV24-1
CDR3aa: CATSDLPRQGGGPQQFF

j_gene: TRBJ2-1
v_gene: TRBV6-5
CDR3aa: CASSSRVGAYNEQFF

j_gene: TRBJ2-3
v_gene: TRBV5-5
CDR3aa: CASSFTGGDTDTQYF

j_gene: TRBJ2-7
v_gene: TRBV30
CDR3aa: CAWSLQGFYEQYF

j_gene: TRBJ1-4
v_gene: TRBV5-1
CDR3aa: CASSQGQEAEKLFF

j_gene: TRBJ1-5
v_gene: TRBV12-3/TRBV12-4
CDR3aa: CASSLMRLAGPQPQHF

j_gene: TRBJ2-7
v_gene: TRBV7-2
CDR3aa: CASSLGDPSGGGEQYF

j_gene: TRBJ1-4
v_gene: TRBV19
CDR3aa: CASSRQTFTNEKLFF

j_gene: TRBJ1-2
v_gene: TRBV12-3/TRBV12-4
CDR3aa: CASSLGDRVGYTF

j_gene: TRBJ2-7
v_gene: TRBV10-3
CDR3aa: CAISESGTGSHEQYF

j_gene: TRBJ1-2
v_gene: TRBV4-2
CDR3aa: CASSQDFEVSAGYTF

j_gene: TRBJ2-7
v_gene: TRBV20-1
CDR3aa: CSAATGADEQYF

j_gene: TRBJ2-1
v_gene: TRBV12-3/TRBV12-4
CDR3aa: CASSFGNSKRDEQFF

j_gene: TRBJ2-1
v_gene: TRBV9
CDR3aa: CASSVEGQGFNEQFF

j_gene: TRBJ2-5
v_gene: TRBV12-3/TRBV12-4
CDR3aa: CASRSTGGGQETQYF

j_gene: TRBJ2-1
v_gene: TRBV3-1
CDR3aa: CASSQPPDTNEQFF

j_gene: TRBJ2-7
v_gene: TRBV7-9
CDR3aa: CASSHTWRSSYEQYF

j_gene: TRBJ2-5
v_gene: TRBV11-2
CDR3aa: CASSFGTHSQETQYF

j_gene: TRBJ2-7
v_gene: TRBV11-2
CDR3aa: CASRALAGNSYEQYF

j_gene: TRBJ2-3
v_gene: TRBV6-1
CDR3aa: CASSDLGTGVTDTQYF

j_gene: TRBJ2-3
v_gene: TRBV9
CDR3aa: CASSSDSARTDTQYF

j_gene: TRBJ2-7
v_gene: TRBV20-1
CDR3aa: CSATNRGSYEQYF

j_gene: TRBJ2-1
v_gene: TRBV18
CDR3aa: CASSPKTGGFQTQFF

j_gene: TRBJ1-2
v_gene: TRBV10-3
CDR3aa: CAISDGGPNYGYTF

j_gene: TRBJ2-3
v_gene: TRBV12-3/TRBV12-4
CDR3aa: CASSQRARDTQYF

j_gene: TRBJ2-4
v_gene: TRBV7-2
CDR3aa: CASSLGGLTLAKNIQYF